This T cell receptor (beta chain) was observed in a study of cytomegalovirus exposure and HLA in healthy donors. Study results and limitations: Most CMV-associated TCR beta chains were later found to appear HLA-restricted.

V dropped 2 bases and J dropped 0 bases, with 11 bases sitting between them. CDR3 length equals 15 residues. CDR1 is SGHVS and CDR2 is FNYEAQ in the germline V gene. This clone was seen only once. The antigen is unknown. Vbeta (60) and Jbeta (13) primers were used in the PCR. Assay: immunoSEQ multiplex PCR; the TCRdb copy retains only in-frame clones and omits some. This table has approximately 150,000 clones, about 80% appearing once. The donors, nominally healthy at sampling, likely had unrecorded immune exposures. This TCR was sampled from a woman aged 55 to 70 in good health and CMV-seropositive. The specimen sequenced was PBMCs. V and J are TRBV7-6 and TRBJ2-7, with D tentatively TRBD1 (5 bases). CDR3 nucleotide sequence: TGTGCCAGCAGCTTATTGCCAGGGAACTCCTACGAGCAGTACTTC. As protein: CASSLLPGNSYEQYF.